The rows below give T cell receptor beta chains drawn from one sample of a study of blood T cell repertoires in COVID-19. TCRdb's copy holds only in-frame clones and misses some; the assay was immunoSEQ multiplex PCR. The sample records 64,000 or so clones, approximately 86% being singletons. The source material was peripheral blood. These receptors all come from a man aged 40-50 years with acute or convalescent COVID-19. Each CDR3 is given with its conserved first and last residue. D genes are given only for firm matches. Size is omitted from some rows. Given values are once, few, many or a class for expanded clones.

J	size	V	D	DNA	CDR3
TRBJ1-4	-	TRBV28	-	TGTGCCAGCAGTTTCGGGGGGCAGGGGGAAAAACTGTTTTTT	CASSFGGQGEKLFF
TRBJ2-2	medium-sized	TRBV2	-	TGTGCCAGCAGTGAGAGAGAGGAGCTGTTTTTT	CASSEREELFF
TRBJ1-2	-	TRBV25-1	-	TGTGCCAGCAGTGAATTTGTGGAGGGCTACACCTTC	CASSEFVEGYTF
TRBJ2-7	-	TRBV2	TRBD1	TGTGCCACCGCAGGGGGCCACGAGCAGTACTTC	CATAGGHEQYF
TRBJ1-1	-	TRBV10-3	TRBD1	TGTGCCATCAGTGAGACAAGACAGGGGGCGGCTTTCTTT	CAISETRQGAAFF
TRBJ2-5	few	TRBV5-1	-	TGCGCCAGCAGCTTGAAACCCGTGGCGGGGTCCCAAGAGACCCAGTACTTC	CASSLKPVAGSQETQYF
TRBJ2-7	-	TRBV4-1	TRBD2	TGCGCCAGCAGCCAAGAGAGGGAGGGCTACGAGCAGTACTTC	CASSQEREGYEQYF
TRBJ1-2	-	TRBV3-1/TRBV3-2	-	TGTGCCAGCAGCCAACAGGGGTCCTATGGCTACACCTTC	CASSQQGSYGYTF
TRBJ1-6	-	TRBV6-7	TRBD1	TGTGCCAGCACTTTACGTCGTGTCACAGGGGGTGATGGTTCACCCCTCCACTTT	CASTLRRVTGGDGSPLHF
TRBJ2-2	-	TRBV12-5	TRBD1	TGTGCTAGTGGTCCTGGACAGGGCACCACCGGGGAGCTGTTTTTT	CASGPGQGTTGELFF
TRBJ2-7	-	TRBV29-1	-	TGCAGCGTTGTTCTATCCTACGAGCAGTACTTC	CSVVLSYEQYF
TRBJ2-7	-	TRBV4-2	TRBD1	TGTGCCAGCAGCCAAGATAAGGGACAGAGCTACGAGCAGTACTTC	CASSQDKGQSYEQYF
TRBJ2-7	-	TRBV4-1	TRBD1	TGCGCCAGCAGCCAAGGGACCGGATACAGGGGCCACGAGCAGTACTTC	CASSQGTGYRGHEQYF
TRBJ1-2	-	TRBV29-1	-	TGCAGCGTTGAAGACGGAGCTAACTATGGCTACACCTTC	CSVEDGANYGYTF
TRBJ1-3	few	TRBV4-1	-	TGCGCCAGCAGCCAAACAGGAAACACCATATATTTT	CASSQTGNTIYF
TRBJ1-2	-	TRBV12-3/TRBV12-4	-	TGTGCCAGCAGTCCCAGGGCCTCCTATGGCTACACCTTC	CASSPRASYGYTF
TRBJ1-5	-	TRBV24-1	-	TGTGCCACCAGTGGGTCCGGGGGGTTTTATCAGCCCCAGCATTTT	CATSGSGGFYQPQHF
TRBJ2-1	-	TRBV25-1	-	TGTGCCAGCAGTATTTTTTGGGGCCCCTCCAATGAGCAGTTCTTC	CASSIFWGPSNEQFF
TRBJ2-7	-	TRBV6-6	TRBD1	TGTGCCAGCAGCCCACCCAACAGGGGGGCCTACGAGCAGTACTTC	CASSPPNRGAYEQYF
TRBJ2-5	-	TRBV18	-	TGTGCCAGCTCACCCGGAGGGACTTTGGGGCGGGAGACCCAGTACTTC	CASSPGGTLGRETQYF
TRBJ1-3	-	TRBV5-1	TRBD1	TGCGCCAGCAGCTTGGGAGGGTCCACCGTACAGGGGGCGAGTGGAAACACCATATATTTT	CASSLGGSTVQGASGNTIYF
TRBJ2-7	-	TRBV23-1	-	TGCGCCAGCAGACCCGCAACCACATCACTGGTCTGGCACTACTACGAGCAGTACTTC	CASRPATTSLVWHYYEQYF
TRBJ2-1	-	TRBV6-6	TRBD2	TGTGCCAGCAGTCCCAGGCTAGCGGGGGCTTTCAGTTGGAATGAGCAGTTCTTC	CASSPRLAGAFSWNEQFF
TRBJ1-2	-	TRBV18	TRBD1	TGTGCCAGCTCACCACCGGGACAGGGGGCCCCCCCCTATGGCTACACCTTC	CASSPPGQGAPPYGYTF
TRBJ1-2	-	TRBV3-1/TRBV3-2	-	TGTGCCAGCAGCCAAGAATATGGCAGGGCCCTCGTTAGGTACACCTTC	CASSQEYGRALVRYTF
TRBJ1-2	once	TRBV9	-	TGTGCCAGCAGCGTAGGAACAGGGATGCCTTCTAGCTACACCTTC	CASSVGTGMPSSYTF
TRBJ1-3	-	TRBV5-4	-	TGTGCCAGCAGCCTTTCGCAGGGGAGCGGAAACACCATATATTTT	CASSLSQGSGNTIYF
TRBJ1-1	-	TRBV11-3	-	TGTGCCAGCAGCTTAACGGGGGACACTGAAGCTTTCTTT	CASSLTGDTEAFF
TRBJ1-2	-	TRBV6-1	TRBD1	TGTGCCAGCAGTGATAAGGACAGGGTATATGGCTACACCTTC	CASSDKDRVYGYTF
TRBJ2-2	-	TRBV18	-	TGTGCCAGCTCATCGCGACAAGACACCGGGGAGCTGTTTTTT	CASSSRQDTGELFF
TRBJ1-1	-	TRBV5-1	-	TGCGCCAGCAGCTTGAAGACTAACACTGAAGCTTTCTTT	CASSLKTNTEAFF
TRBJ1-2	-	TRBV4-1	TRBD1	TGCGCCAGCAGCCAAGAGGGGACAGGGTTTTATGGCTACACCTTC	CASSQEGTGFYGYTF
TRBJ1-6	-	TRBV6-5	-	TGTGCCAGCAGTCCCTCGGATAATTCACCCCTCCACTTT	CASSPSDNSPLHF
TRBJ2-1	-	TRBV3-1/TRBV3-2	-	TGTGCCAGCAGCCCCGGGACTTCCTACAATGAGCAGTTCTTC	CASSPGTSYNEQFF
TRBJ1-1	-	TRBV6-2/TRBV6-3	-	TGTGCCAGCAGTTCCGGTCCCAGGGCCACTGAAGCTTTCTTT	CASSSGPRATEAFF
TRBJ1-3	-	TRBV2	TRBD1	TGTGCCAGCAGGACAGGGTACTCTGGAAACACCATATATTTT	CASRTGYSGNTIYF
TRBJ2-4	once	TRBV11-3	-	TGTGCCAGCAGCTTAGATGGGCAGGGTGGTCAGGGAGCCAAAAACATTCAGTACTTC	CASSLDGQGGQGAKNIQYF
TRBJ1-4	-	TRBV5-4	TRBD1	TGTGCCAGCAGCTTCCAGACCTATAGGACAGGGGTGGGAGAAAAACTGTTTTTT	CASSFQTYRTGVGEKLFF
TRBJ1-4	-	TRBV6-5	-	TGTGCCAGCAGTTACTCTGGGAGAGGAGAAAAACTGTTTTTT	CASSYSGRGEKLFF
TRBJ1-1	-	TRBV12-5	-	TGTGCTAGTGGTTTACGCGTTGTGGCGGGTGTCACTGAAGCTTTCTTT	CASGLRVVAGVTEAFF
TRBJ2-1	-	TRBV11-3	TRBD2	TGTGCCAGCAGCTCAGCGGGGGGGCCAAACAATGAGCAGTTCTTC	CASSSAGGPNNEQFF
TRBJ2-5	-	TRBV7-2	TRBD1	TGTGCCAGCAGCTTCCGTTCAGGGGGCGAGACCCAGTACTTC	CASSFRSGGETQYF
TRBJ1-6	medium-sized	TRBV2	-	TGTGCCAGCAGTGAGGACAGCTTCTCCTATAATTCACCCCTCCACTTT	CASSEDSFSYNSPLHF
TRBJ1-2	-	TRBV6-5	TRBD1	TGTGCCAGCAGTTCGGGGACGACAGGGGGCAACTATGGCTACACCTTC	CASSSGTTGGNYGYTF
TRBJ2-3	-	TRBV4-1	TRBD2	TGCGCCAGCAGCCAAGTCGGCGGGGGGGCGTATACGCAGTATTTT	CASSQVGGGAYTQYF